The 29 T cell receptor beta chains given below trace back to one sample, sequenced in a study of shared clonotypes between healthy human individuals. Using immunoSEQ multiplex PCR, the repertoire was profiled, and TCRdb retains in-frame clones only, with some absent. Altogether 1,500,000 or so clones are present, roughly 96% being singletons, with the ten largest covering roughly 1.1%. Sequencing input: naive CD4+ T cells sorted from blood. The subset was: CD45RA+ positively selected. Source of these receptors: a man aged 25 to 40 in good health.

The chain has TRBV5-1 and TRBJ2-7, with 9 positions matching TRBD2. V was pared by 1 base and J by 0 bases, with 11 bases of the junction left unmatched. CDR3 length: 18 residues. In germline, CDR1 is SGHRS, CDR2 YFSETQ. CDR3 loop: CASSLIPIAGAFSYEQYF. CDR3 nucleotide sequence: TGCGCCAGCAGCTTGATCCCTATAGCGGGAGCATTCTCCTACGAGCAGTACTTC.

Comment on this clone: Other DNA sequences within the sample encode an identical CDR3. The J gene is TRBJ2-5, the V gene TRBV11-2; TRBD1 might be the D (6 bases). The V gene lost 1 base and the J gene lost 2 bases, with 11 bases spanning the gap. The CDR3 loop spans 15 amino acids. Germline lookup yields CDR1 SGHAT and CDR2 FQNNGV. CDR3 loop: CASSLAGAGQETQYF. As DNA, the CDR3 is TGTGCCAGCAGCTTAGCAGGGGCCGGGCAAGAGACCCAGTACTTC.

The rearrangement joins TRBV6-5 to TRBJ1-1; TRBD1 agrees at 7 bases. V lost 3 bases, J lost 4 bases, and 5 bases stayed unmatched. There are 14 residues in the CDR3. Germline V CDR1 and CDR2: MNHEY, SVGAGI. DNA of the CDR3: TGTGCCAGCAGTTATCAACAGGGGAGCACTGAAGCTTTCTTT. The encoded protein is CASSYQQGSTEAFF.

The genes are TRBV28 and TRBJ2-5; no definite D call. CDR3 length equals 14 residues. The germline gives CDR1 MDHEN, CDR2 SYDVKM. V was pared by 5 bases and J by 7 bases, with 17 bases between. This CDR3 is CASSTLIGSGTQYF. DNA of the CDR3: TGTGCCAGCAGTACCCTTATAGGTTCTGGGACCCAGTACTTC.

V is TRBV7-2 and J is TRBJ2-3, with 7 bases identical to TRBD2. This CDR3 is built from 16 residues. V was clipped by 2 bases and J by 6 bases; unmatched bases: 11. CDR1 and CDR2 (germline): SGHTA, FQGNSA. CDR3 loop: CASSLRGDGTADTQYF. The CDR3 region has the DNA TGTGCCAGCAGCTTACGGGGGGATGGGACGGCCGATACGCAGTATTTT.

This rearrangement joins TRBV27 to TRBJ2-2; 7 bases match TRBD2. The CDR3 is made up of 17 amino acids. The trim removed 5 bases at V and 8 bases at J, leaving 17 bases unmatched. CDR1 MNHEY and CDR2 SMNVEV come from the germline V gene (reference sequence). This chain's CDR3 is CASSLVRWEGLSGELFF. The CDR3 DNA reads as TGTGCCAGCAGTCTAGTGCGGTGGGAGGGCCTGTCTGGGGAGCTGTTTTTT.

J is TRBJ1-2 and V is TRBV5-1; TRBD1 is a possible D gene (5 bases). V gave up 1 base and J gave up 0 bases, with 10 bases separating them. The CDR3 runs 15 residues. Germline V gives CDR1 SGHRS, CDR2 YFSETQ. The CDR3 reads CASSLSGGTNYGYTF. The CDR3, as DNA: TGCGCCAGCAGCTTGAGCGGGGGTACTAACTATGGCTACACCTTC. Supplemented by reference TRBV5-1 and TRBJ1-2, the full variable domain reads KAGVTQTPRYLIKTRGQQVTLSCSPISGHRSVSWYQQTPGQGLQFLFEYFSETQRNKGNFPGRFSGRQFSNSRSEMNVSTLELGDSALYLCASSLSGGTNYGYTFGSGTRLTVV.

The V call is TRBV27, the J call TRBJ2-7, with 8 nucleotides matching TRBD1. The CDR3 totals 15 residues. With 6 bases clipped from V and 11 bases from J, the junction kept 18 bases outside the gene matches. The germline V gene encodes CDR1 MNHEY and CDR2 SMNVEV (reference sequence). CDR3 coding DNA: TGTGCCAGCAGCACGAATCCGGGACAGGCCACGGAGAAGTACTTC. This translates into CASSTNPGQATEKYF.

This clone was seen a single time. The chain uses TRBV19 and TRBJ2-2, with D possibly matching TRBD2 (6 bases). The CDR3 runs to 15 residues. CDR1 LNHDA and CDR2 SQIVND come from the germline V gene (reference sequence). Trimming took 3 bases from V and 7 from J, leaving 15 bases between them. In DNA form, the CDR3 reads TGTGCCAGTAGTATGACCGGGAGATTGGTCGGGGAGCTGTTTTTT. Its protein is CASSMTGRLVGELFF.

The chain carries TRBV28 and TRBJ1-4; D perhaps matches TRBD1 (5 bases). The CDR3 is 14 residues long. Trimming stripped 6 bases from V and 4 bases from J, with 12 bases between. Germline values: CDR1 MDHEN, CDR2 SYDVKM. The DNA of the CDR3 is TGTGCCAGCAGCCGCTTGGGGGGTAATGAAAAACTGTTTTTT. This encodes CASSRLGGNEKLFF.

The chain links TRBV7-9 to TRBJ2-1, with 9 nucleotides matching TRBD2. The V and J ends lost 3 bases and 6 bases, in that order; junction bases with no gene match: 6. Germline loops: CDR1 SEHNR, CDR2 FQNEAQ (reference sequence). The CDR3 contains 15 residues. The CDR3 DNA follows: TGTGCCAGCAGCTTGGGTAGCGGGAGTGTCAATGAGCAGTTCTTC. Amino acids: CASSLGSGSVNEQFF.

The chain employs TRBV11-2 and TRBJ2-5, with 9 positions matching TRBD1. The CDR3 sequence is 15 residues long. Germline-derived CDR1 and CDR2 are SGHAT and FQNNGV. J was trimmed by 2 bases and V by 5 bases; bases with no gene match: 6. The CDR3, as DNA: TGTGCCAGCAGCGTTCGACAGGGGGGACAAGAGACCCAGTACTTC. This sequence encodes CASSVRQGGQETQYF.

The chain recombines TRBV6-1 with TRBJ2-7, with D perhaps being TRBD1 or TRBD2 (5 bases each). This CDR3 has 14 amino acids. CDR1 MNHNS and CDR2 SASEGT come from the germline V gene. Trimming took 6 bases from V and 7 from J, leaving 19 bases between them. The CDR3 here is CASRRDHALGEQYF. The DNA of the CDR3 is TGTGCCAGCAGACGGGACCACGCTCTCGGGGAGCAGTACTTC.

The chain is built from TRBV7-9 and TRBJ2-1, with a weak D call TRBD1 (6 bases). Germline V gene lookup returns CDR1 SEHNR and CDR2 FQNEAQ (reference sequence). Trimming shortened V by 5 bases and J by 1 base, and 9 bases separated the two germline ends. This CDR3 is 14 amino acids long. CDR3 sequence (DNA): TGTGCCAGCAGCCGGGACACTTCCTACAATGAGCAGTTCTTC. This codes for CASSRDTSYNEQFF.

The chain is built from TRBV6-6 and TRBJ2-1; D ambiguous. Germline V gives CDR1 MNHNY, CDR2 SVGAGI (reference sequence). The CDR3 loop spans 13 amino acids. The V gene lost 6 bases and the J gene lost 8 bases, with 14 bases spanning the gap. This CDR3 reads CASRSSSGHEQFF. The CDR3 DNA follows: TGTGCCAGCAGGAGTAGCTCTGGCCATGAGCAGTTCTTC.

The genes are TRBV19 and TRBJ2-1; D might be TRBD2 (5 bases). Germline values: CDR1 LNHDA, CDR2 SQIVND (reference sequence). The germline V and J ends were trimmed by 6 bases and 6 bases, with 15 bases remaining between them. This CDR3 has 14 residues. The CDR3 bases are TGTGCCAGTAGCGTTATAGGGAGAGGCAATGAGCAGTTCTTC. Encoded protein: CASSVIGRGNEQFF. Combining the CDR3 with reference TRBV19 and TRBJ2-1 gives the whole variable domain DGGITQSPKYLFRKEGQNVTLSCEQNLNHDAMYWYRQDPGQGLRLIYYSQIVNDFQKGDIAEGYSVSREKKESFPLTVTSAQKNPTAFYLCASSVIGRGNEQFFGPGTRLTVL.

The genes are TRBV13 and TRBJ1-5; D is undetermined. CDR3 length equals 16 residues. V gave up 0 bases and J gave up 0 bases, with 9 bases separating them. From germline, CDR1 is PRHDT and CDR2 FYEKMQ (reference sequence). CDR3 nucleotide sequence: TGTGCCAGCAGCTTAGGGGTGGCATCTAGCAATCAGCCCCAGCATTTT. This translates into CASSLGVASSNQPQHF.

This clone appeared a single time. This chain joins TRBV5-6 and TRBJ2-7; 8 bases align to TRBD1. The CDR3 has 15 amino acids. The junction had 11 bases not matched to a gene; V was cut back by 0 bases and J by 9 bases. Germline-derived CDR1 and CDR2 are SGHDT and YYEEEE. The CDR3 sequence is CASSLVQGAPRGQYF. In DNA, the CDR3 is TGTGCCAGCAGCTTGGTGCAGGGGGCGCCCCGCGGGCAGTACTTC.

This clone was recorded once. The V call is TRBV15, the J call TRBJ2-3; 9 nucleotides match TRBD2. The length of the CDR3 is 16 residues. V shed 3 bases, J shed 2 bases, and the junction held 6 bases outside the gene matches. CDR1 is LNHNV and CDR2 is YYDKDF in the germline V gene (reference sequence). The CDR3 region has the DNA TGTGCCACCAGCAGCTTAGCGGGGGCCTACACAGATACGCAGTATTTT. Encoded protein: CATSSLAGAYTDTQYF.

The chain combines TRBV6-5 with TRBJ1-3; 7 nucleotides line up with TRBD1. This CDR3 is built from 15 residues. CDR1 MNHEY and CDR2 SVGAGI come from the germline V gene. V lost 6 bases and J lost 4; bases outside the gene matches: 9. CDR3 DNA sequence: TGTGCCAGCAGCGCGACAGGGAATGCAGGAAACACCATATATTTT. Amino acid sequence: CASSATGNAGNTIYF.

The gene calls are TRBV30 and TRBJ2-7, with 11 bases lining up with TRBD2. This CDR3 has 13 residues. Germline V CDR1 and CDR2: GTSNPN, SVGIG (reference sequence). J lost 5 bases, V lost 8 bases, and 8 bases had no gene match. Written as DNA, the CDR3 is TGTGCCACCTTAGCGGGAGGGCCCAACGAGCAGTACTTC. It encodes CATLAGGPNEQYF.

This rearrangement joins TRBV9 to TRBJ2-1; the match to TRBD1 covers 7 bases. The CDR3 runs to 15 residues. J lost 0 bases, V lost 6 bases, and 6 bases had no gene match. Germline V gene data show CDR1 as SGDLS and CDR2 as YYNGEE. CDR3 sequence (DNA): TGTGCCAGCACCTCGACAGGGAGCTCCTACAATGAGCAGTTCTTC. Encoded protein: CASTSTGSSYNEQFF.

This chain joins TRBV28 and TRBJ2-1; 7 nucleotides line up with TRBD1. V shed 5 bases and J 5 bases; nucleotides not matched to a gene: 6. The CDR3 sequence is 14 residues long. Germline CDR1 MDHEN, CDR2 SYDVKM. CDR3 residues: CASSGDRANNEQFF. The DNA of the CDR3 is TGTGCCAGCAGTGGAGACAGGGCTAACAATGAGCAGTTCTTC.

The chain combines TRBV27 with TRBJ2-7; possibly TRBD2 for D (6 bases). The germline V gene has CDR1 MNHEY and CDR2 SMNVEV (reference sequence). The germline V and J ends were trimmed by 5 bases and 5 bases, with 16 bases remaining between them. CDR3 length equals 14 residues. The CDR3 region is CASSAQRRGDEQYF. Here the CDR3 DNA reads TGTGCCAGCAGTGCACAACGGCGGGGCGACGAGCAGTACTTC.

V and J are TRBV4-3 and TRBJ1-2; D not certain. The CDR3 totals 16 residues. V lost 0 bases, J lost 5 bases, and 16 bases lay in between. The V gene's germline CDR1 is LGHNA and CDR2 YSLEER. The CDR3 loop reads CASSQDRVVRSYGYTF. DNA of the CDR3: TGCGCCAGCAGCCAAGATCGCGTAGTGAGATCGTATGGCTACACCTTC.

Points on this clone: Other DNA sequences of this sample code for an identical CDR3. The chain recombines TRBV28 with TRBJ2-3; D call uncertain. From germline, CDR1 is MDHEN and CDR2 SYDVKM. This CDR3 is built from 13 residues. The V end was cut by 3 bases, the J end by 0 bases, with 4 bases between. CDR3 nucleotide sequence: TGTGCCAGCAGTTTTGGAAGCACAGATACGCAGTATTTT. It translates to CASSFGSTDTQYF.

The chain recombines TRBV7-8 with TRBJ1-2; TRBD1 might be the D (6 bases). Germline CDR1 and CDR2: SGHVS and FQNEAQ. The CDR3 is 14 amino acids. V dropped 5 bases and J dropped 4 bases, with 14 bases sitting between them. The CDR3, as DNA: TGTGCCAGCAGCCCGGGGACACCGGGCTATGGCTACACCTTC. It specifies CASSPGTPGYGYTF.

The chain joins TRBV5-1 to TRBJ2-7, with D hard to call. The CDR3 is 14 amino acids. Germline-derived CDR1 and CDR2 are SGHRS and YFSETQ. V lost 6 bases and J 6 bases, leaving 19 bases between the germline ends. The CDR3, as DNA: TGCGCCAGCATGGCTGGGTCCCACCCCACCGAGCAGTACTTC. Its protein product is CASMAGSHPTEQYF.

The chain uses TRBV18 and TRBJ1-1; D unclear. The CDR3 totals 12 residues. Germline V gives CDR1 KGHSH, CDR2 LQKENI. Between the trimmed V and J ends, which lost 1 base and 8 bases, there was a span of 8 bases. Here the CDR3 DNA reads TGTGCCAGCTCACCACTCCCCCGCGAAGCTTTCTTT. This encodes CASSPLPREAFF.